The present TCR beta chain was sequenced within a study of long-term antiretroviral therapy in people with HIV. immunoSEQ v3.0 was run at survey level. TCRdb's copy holds only in-frame clones and misses some; the assay was immunoSEQ multiplex PCR. The data show 35,000 to 40,000 clones, 70% to 90% seen once. The source was unsorted PBMCs, collected 2.2 years after starting antiretroviral therapy. This clonotype was sampled from a man younger than 35 with HIV.

Written as DNA, the CDR3 is TGTGCCAGCAGCTTAGGTGCGCGGGGGTATGGCTACACCTTC. Amino acids: CASSLGARGYGYTF. This rearrangement joins TRBV7-2 to TRBJ1-2; tentatively, D is TRBD1 (5 bases). V was trimmed by 1 base and J by 5 bases, leaving 11 bases between them. Germline values: CDR1 SGHTA, CDR2 FQGNSA. The CDR3 runs to 14 residues.